The clone carrying this T cell receptor (beta chain) was counted ten times or more. Antigen unknown. This sample was included in a study of regulatory T cells in long-lasting Graves disease. General study points: Persistent patients shared more public clonotypes (fewer than 3,000) than newly diagnosed patients (around 1,000).

Sequencing libraries for TCR beta were prepared with iRepertoire HTBI primers and Arm-PCR of CDR3 regions. TCRdb recomputed calls from the multiplex PCR reads with MiXCR, one row per CDR3 protein. This sample has hundreds of thousands of distinct CDR3 sequences, with around 17% found just once. Time point given: newly diagnosed GD, antithyroid drugs for less than 3 months. The TCR library was made from RNA extracted from PBMCs. An endocrinology department in Xi'an, China, recruited the patients. The V and J ends lost 2 bases and 0 bases respectively, with 8 bases between them. CDR3 length: 14 amino acids. The V gene's germline CDR1 is SQVTM and CDR2 ANQGSEA. A further study also used this sample, focusing on T cells in Graves' hyperthyroidism and ophthalmopathy. That paper adds: The HTBI primer set drove a first-round RT-PCR of the TCR CDR3.

This rearrangement joins TRBV29-1 to TRBJ2-1; D is ambiguous. This TCR was sampled from a middle-aged man with Graves disease. The sequencing here drew on peripheral blood mononuclear cells (PBMCs), taken at new diagnosis, from a patient treated with antithyroid drugs. Written as DNA, the CDR3 is TGCAGCGTTGAACCTCATAGCTCCTACAATGAGCAGTTCTTC. Amino acid sequence: CSVEPHSSYNEQFF.